The clone carrying this T cell receptor (beta chain) occurred a few times. The data are from a study of shared clonotypes between healthy human individuals. Method: immunoSEQ multiplex PCR; TCRdb's copy keeps in-frame clones and lacks some. The table lists approximately 640,000 clones, 90% of them singletons. The V gene's germline CDR1 is SGHAT and CDR2 FQNNGV. The germline V and J ends were trimmed by 5 bases and 4 bases, with 20 bases remaining between them. The CDR3 runs 17 residues. The TCR originated in a man aged 18 to 35 in good health. Some clones in this sample may be carry-over from other donors' samples. Input material: memory CD8+ T cells from PBMCs. Indicated subset: CD45RO+ cells pooled with CCR7-negative TemRA cells. The chain combines TRBV11-2 with TRBJ2-2; unclear D gene. For the CDR3, the DNA is TGTGCCAGCAGCCAACGGCGGAACCTAATGAGCACCGGGGAGCTGTTTTTT. Its protein is CASSQRRNLMSTGELFF.